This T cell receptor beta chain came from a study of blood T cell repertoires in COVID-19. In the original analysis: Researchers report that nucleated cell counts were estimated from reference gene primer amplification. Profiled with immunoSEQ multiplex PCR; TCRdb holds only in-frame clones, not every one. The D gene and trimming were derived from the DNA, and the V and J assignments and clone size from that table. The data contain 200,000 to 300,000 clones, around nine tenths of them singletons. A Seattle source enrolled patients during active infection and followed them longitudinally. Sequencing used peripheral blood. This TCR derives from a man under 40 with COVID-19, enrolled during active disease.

The CDR3 sequence: CASSGDRGSEQFF. The CDR3 nucleotides are TGCGCCAGCAGCGGCGACAGGGGATCCGAGCAGTTCTTC. This rearrangement joins TRBV5-1 to TRBJ2-1; 8 nucleotides line up with TRBD1. V lost 4 bases and J lost 10; bases outside the gene matches: 7. The germline gives CDR1 SGHRS, CDR2 YFSETQ. CDR3 length equals 13 residues.